The T cell receptor beta chain under discussion was sequenced for a study of blood T cell repertoires in COVID-19. Study details: In each case, the material was cDNA or gDNA derived from T cells, B-cell-depleted T cells, or PBMCs.

This clone was counted only a few times. Profiled with immunoSEQ multiplex PCR; TCRdb holds only in-frame clones, not every one. There are 250,000 to 300,000 clones in the sample; roughly 80% occur only once, and roughly 4% lies in the top ten. Trimming cost V 4 bases and J 0 bases, with 28 bases left between them. CDR3 length: 20 amino acids. Germline CDR1 MNHEY, CDR2 SMNVEV (reference sequence). V is TRBV27 and J is TRBJ2-7; D may be TRBD2 (6 bases). The sequenced sample consisted of peripheral blood. The clonotype originates from a man aged 55 to 70 with acute or convalescent COVID-19. CDR3 loop: CASSSATRRGLLYHSYEQYF. Here the CDR3 DNA reads TGTGCCAGCAGTTCCGCGACTAGGCGGGGTCTACTATACCACTCCTACGAGCAGTACTTC.